This T cell receptor beta chain was sequenced for a study of blood T cells in healthy people across ages. For the second PCR, which ran for about 7 to 11 cycles, a sample-barcoded 5' primer and a J-beta primer mix were used. TCRdb passed the 5' RACE reads through MiXCR, listing each CDR3 protein once. The sample has about 1.4 million distinct CDR3 sequences, approximately 59% seen once. Germline V gene sequence: CDR1 DFQATT, CDR2 SNEGSKA (reference sequence). The V segment lost 1 base and the J segment 3 bases; nucleotides outside the gene matches: 4. This CDR3 has 14 amino acids. The sample consisted of blood. The sequence was collected from a man aged 18-30 years in good health. The J gene is TRBJ2-7, the V gene TRBV20-1, with TRBD2 matching 9 bases. CDR3 sequence: CSARVASGVYEQYF. In DNA form, the CDR3 reads TGCAGTGCTAGAGTGGCTAGCGGGGTCTACGAGCAGTACTTC.